A selection of T cell receptor beta chains follows, all from one sample in a study of OX40 agonist ivuxolimab in advanced cancers. Produced via immunoSEQ multiplex PCR; TCRdb's table is partial and in-frame only. The table lists about 32,000 clones, roughly four fifths of them singletons. The sample was CD4+ or CD8+ T cells sorted from blood, taken in a trial of the OX40 agonist ivuxolimab. Every receptor here comes from an adult with an advanced solid tumor such as melanoma, head and neck, liver or kidney cancer. CDR3s include the opening cysteine and the closing phenylalanine or tryptophan. The order of the fields is V gene, D gene, clone size, J gene, CDR3 DNA, CDR3 protein. The D gene is left open where the match is weak. Part of the rows lack a size; the others show once, few, many or a class for expanded clones.

TRBV19	.	.	TRBJ2-2	TGTGCCAGTAGTATCGGAGGGGGAACCGGGGAGCTGTTTTTT	CASSIGGGTGELFF
TRBV11-2	TRBD2	.	TRBJ2-1	TGTGCCAGCAGCTTAGTACAGCGGGAGGGGGACAATGAGCAGTTCTTC	CASSLVQREGDNEQFF
TRBV19	.	.	TRBJ2-7	TGTGCCAGTAGTATGGCCGAGACAGGGACTTACGAGCAGTACTTC	CASSMAETGTYEQYF
TRBV28	.	.	TRBJ2-2	TGTGCCAGCAGTTTCCTAACCCTCACCGGGGAGCTGTTTTTT	CASSFLTLTGELFF
TRBV11-2	.	few	TRBJ1-2	TGTGCCAGCAGCTTAGGCGGGGTTCGAAAACCGTATGGCTACACCTTC	CASSLGGVRKPYGYTF
TRBV19	TRBD1	.	TRBJ1-5	TGTGCCAGTAGTATTATGACAGGGGAAAATCAGCCCCAGCATTTT	CASSIMTGENQPQHF
TRBV19	TRBD1	.	TRBJ1-4	TGTGCCAGTAGTACCCGGACAGGGCATCGTGGAAAACTGTTTTTT	CASSTRTGHRGKLFF
TRBV28	.	.	TRBJ1-5	TGTGCCAGCAGCCCTACAGGTTTCAATCAGCCCCAGCATTTT	CASSPTGFNQPQHF
TRBV11-3	TRBD1	few	TRBJ2-5	TGTGCCAGCAGCGAACCGGGACAGGGAAAGACCCAGTACTTC	CASSEPGQGKTQYF
TRBV11-2	.	.	TRBJ2-2	TGTGCCAGCAGCTCGGGGGTCATGACCGGGGAGCTGTTTTTT	CASSSGVMTGELFF
TRBV5-1	TRBD1	.	TRBJ2-7	TGCGCCAGCAGCCTAGGACAGGGATTCCCCTACGAGCAGTACTTC	CASSLGQGFPYEQYF
TRBV7-9	.	once	TRBJ2-4	TGTGCCAGCAGCCCTGGGTTAGTTTTAGCCAAAAACATTCAGTACTTC	CASSPGLVLAKNIQYF
TRBV20-1	.	.	TRBJ2-5	TGCAGTGCTAGAAGGGAGACCCAGTACTTC	CSARRETQYF
TRBV5-1	.	.	TRBJ2-3	TGCGCCAGCAACTGGGACACTAGCACAGATACGCAGTATTTT	CASNWDTSTDTQYF
TRBV19	.	.	TRBJ2-1	TGTGCCAGTAGTATATCGCTCAGTGAGCAGTTCTTC	CASSISLSEQFF
TRBV6-6	.	.	TRBJ2-7	TGTGCCAGCAGTTACCGGGACTCCGATTACGAGCAGTACTTC	CASSYRDSDYEQYF
TRBV29-1	TRBD1	.	TRBJ2-2	TGCAGCGTTAGGGACAGGGAGGCCGGGGAGCTGTTTTTT	CSVRDREAGELFF
TRBV4-3	TRBD2	.	TRBJ2-1	TGCGCCAGCAGCCAAGAACTAGCGGGAGGGCCGGGTGAGCAGTTCTTC	CASSQELAGGPGEQFF
TRBV30	.	.	TRBJ1-1	TGTGCCTGGAGTGCTCAGGGTAAAGCTTTCTTT	CAWSAQGKAFF
TRBV11-2	.	.	TRBJ1-2	TGTGCCAGCAGCAATAGGGGGAAGGTTGACTATGGCTACACCTTC	CASSNRGKVDYGYTF
TRBV5-1	.	.	TRBJ2-1	TGCGCCAGCAGCTTGCCGGGGGCGGCCTACAATGAGCAGTTCTTC	CASSLPGAAYNEQFF
TRBV7-2	TRBD2	.	TRBJ2-7	TGTGCCAGCAGCTTATTGGGACTAGCGGGAGGGGACGAGCAGTACTTC	CASSLLGLAGGDEQYF
TRBV7-2	.	.	TRBJ1-1	TGTGCCAGCAGCACGCAGGGGAACACTGAAGCTTTCTTT	CASSTQGNTEAFF
TRBV6-4	TRBD1	.	TRBJ2-2	TGTGCCAGCAGTGAAACGGACAGGGGGGACACCGGGGAGCTGTTTTTT	CASSETDRGDTGELFF
TRBV5-4	TRBD2	.	TRBJ2-5	TGTGCCAGCAGCGCGGGACTAGCGGCCCAAGAGACCCAGTACTTC	CASSAGLAAQETQYF
TRBV4-2	.	.	TRBJ1-4	TGTGCCAGCAGCCCCAGTAGCCCTGGGAAACTGTTTTTT	CASSPSSPGKLFF
TRBV4-1	.	.	TRBJ2-5	TGCGCCAGCAGCCAAGAATCTCGCGCGGTGGTTCATGAGACCCAGTACTTC	CASSQESRAVVHETQYF
TRBV11-2	.	.	TRBJ1-3	TGTGCCAGCAGCTTAACAGGAGACACTGGAAACACCATATATTTT	CASSLTGDTGNTIYF
TRBV5-1	.	few	TRBJ1-1	TGCGCCAGCAGCTCACAGGGTGGCACTGAAGCTTTCTTT	CASSSQGGTEAFF
TRBV9	.	.	TRBJ1-2	TGTGCCAGCAGCGCCCACGGGACGGTTGGCTACACCTTC	CASSAHGTVGYTF
TRBV27	.	.	TRBJ2-1	TGTGCCAGCAGTTTAGTCCCTGGGACGGACTTCAATGAGCAGTTCTTC	CASSLVPGTDFNEQFF
TRBV21-1	.	.	TRBJ1-6	TGTGCCAGCAGCAAACCGGACAGGGAGCTACGTGGGAATTCACCCCTCCACTTT	CASSKPDRELRGNSPLHF
TRBV5-1	TRBD1	few	TRBJ1-2	TGCGCCAGCAGCCAAACCGGGACAGCCCATGGCTACACCTTC	CASSQTGTAHGYTF
TRBV6-6	TRBD1	.	TRBJ1-6	TGTGCCAGCAGTTGGACAGGCGTAAATAATTCACCCCTCCACTTT	CASSWTGVNNSPLHF
TRBV25-1	.	once	TRBJ1-2	TGTGCCAGCAGTGAAGGACGGCTGTATGGCTACACCTTC	CASSEGRLYGYTF
TRBV6-5	TRBD2	.	TRBJ2-1	TGTGCCAACAGGCGAGCGGGAGCGTGGAATGAGCAGTTCTTC	CANRRAGAWNEQFF
TRBV28	TRBD2	.	TRBJ2-3	TGTGCCAGCAGTTTGGAAAGGGGAGGGAAGGATTTT	CASSLERGGKDF
TRBV9	.	.	TRBJ1-5	TGTGCCAGCAGCGTAGTGCTGGCCCGCAATCAGCCCCAGCATTTT	CASSVVLARNQPQHF
TRBV30	TRBD1	.	TRBJ1-5	TGTGCCTGGACAAAGGGACGACAGGGCATTCAGCCCCAGCATTTT	CAWTKGRQGIQPQHF
TRBV28	TRBD2	.	TRBJ2-1	TGTGCCAGCAGTTTTGCGGGAGAAGCGATTGAGCAGTTCTTC	CASSFAGEAIEQFF
TRBV2	TRBD1	.	TRBJ2-1	TGTGCCAGCGTCGGACAGGTGGATGAGCAGTTCTTC	CASVGQVDEQFF
TRBV10-3	TRBD1	.	TRBJ2-5	TGTGCCATCAGTGAACAGGGGGAACGAACCGTGAAGACCCAGTACTTC	CAISEQGERTVKTQYF
TRBV7-9	.	.	TRBJ2-7	TGTGCCAGCAGTCCTACAGGGATCTACGAGCAGTACTTC	CASSPTGIYEQYF
TRBV30	.	once	TRBJ2-7	TGTGCCTGGAGTACAGATGGCAGGGTGGGCGAGCAGTACTTC	CAWSTDGRVGEQYF
TRBV19	TRBD1	.	TRBJ1-1	TGTGCCAGTAGGTCGGGACAGAGTGCTGAAGCTTTCTTT	CASRSGQSAEAFF
TRBV6-1	.	.	TRBJ1-5	TGTGCCAGTAATAGTCAGGGTGGGGGCAATCAGCCCCAGCATTTT	CASNSQGGGNQPQHF
TRBV28	.	.	TRBJ1-5	TGTGCCAGCAGACCTCTCAGGGGTACGAGCAATCAGCCCCAGCATTTT	CASRPLRGTSNQPQHF
TRBV5-6	.	few	TRBJ1-1	TGTGCCAGCAGCTTACCCGGCAGTTTGAACACTGAAGCTTTCTTT	CASSLPGSLNTEAFF
TRBV2	TRBD1	.	TRBJ1-4	TGTGCCAGCAGTGAAGACCAGGGGGCGTATGAAAAACTGTTTTTT	CASSEDQGAYEKLFF
TRBV6-1	TRBD1	.	TRBJ2-7	TGTGCCAGCAGTGACCCTTGGACAGGTTCCTCCTACGAGCAGTACTTC	CASSDPWTGSSYEQYF
TRBV5-1	.	.	TRBJ2-2	TGCGCCAGCATAAACATGAACACCGGGGAGCTGTTTTTT	CASINMNTGELFF
TRBV28	.	once	TRBJ2-7	TGTGCCAGCAGTTTAGCGAATACCTACGAGCAGTACTTC	CASSLANTYEQYF
TRBV29-1	.	.	TRBJ1-1	TGCAGCGTGGTTAGACAGGTGAACACTGAAGCTTTCTTT	CSVVRQVNTEAFF
TRBV6-1	.	.	TRBJ2-7	TGTGCCACGAATAGCGGGCAGTACTTC	CATNSGQYF
TRBV7-8	.	.	TRBJ1-2	TGTGCCAGCGGGGGGGACTATGGCTACACCTTC	CASGGDYGYTF
TRBV19	.	.	TRBJ1-1	TGTGCCAGTAGTATAAAACAGGGAGTAATGGCTTTCTTT	CASSIKQGVMAFF
TRBV5-6	.	.	TRBJ1-1	TGTGCCAGCAGCTTTGGGGGAATGAACACTGAAGCTTTCTTT	CASSFGGMNTEAFF
TRBV21-1	.	once	TRBJ1-5	TGTGCCAGCCTACACGCCCCGGGACAGGGTTGTCAGCCCCAGCATTTT	CASLHAPGQGCQPQHF
TRBV7-9	TRBD2	.	TRBJ2-1	TGTGCCAGCAGCCCCAACTGGGGAGCGGGGGCCAATGAGCAGTTCTTC	CASSPNWGAGANEQFF